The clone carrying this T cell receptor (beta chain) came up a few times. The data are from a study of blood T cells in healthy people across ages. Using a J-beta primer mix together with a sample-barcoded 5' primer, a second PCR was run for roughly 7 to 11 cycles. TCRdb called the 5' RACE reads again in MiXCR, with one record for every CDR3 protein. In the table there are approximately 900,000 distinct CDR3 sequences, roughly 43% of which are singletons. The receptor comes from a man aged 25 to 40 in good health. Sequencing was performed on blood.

The CDR3 DNA is TGCAGTGCTAGACCCAACCCAGACGAGATGGTTTTTTTATCCTACGAGCAGTACTTC. Its protein is CSARPNPDEMVFLSYEQYF. The chain has TRBV20-1 and TRBJ2-7; D call uncertain. Germline V gene lookup returns CDR1 DFQATT and CDR2 SNEGSKA (reference sequence). This CDR3 has 19 residues. Between the trimmed V and J ends, which lost 2 bases and 1 base, there was a span of 27 bases.